The present T cell receptor beta chain was sequenced within a study of T cells in Graves' hyperthyroidism and ophthalmopathy. Study results and limitations: Before onset, by a median of approximately 6.8 months, the model predicted ophthalmopathy.

The length of the CDR3 is 19 residues. Germline V gene lookup returns CDR1 MNHEY and CDR2 SMNVEV (reference sequence). V gave up 4 bases and J gave up 2 bases; unmatched junction bases: 11. The table lists this clonotype with many counts. Its antigen is still unknown. Uncontrolled infection, other autoimmune disease, pregnancy or lactation disqualified patients from enrolment. The source of the PBMCs was around 10 ml of fresh peripheral blood. Template material for amplifying TCR beta CDR3 regions consisted of RNA transcripts. The TCR CDR3 first-round RT-PCR relied on the HTBI primer set. TCRdb itself ran the multiplex PCR reads through MiXCR, one entry per CDR3 protein. The top ten hold 7.1% of the sample, which has about 590,000 distinct CDR3 sequences, over 12% seen once.

This sequence joins TRBV27 and TRBJ2-1; 13 nucleotides match TRBD2. Sequencing input: blood. The clonotype originates from a woman between 18 and 29 years old with Graves' ophthalmopathy. CDR3 DNA: TGTGCCAGCAGTTCCACCCTTGGGACTAGCGGGATAGCCTACAATGAGCAGTTCTTC. It is translated as CASSSTLGTSGIAYNEQFF.